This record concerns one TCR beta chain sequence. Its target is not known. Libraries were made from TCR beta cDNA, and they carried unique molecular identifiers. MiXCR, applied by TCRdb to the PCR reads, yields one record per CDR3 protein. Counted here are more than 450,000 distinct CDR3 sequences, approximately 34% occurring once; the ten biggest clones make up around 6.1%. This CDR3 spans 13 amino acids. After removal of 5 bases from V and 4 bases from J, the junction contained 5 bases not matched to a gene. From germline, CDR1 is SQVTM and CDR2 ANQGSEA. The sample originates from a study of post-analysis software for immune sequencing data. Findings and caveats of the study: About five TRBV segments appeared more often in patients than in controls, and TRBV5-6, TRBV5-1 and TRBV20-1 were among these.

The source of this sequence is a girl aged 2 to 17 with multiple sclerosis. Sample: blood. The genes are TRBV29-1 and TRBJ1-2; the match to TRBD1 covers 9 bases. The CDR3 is CSVRGDRVYGYTF. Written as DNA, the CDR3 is TGCAGCGTTCGGGGGGACAGGGTCTATGGCTACACCTTC.